This T cell receptor beta chain was identified during a study of blood T cells in healthy people across ages. Points from the study as a whole: It was the long-lived donors that had more naive CD4+ cells and higher diversity than aged donors. The study found TCR beta diversity correlated strongly with naive T cell percentage.

This clonotype was counted a few times. Its matching antigen is unknown. A second PCR, run for about 6 to 11 cycles, used a sample-barcoded 5' primer plus a J-beta primer mix. MiXCR was run by TCRdb on the 5' RACE reads, yielding one entry per CDR3 protein. This table has more than 800,000 distinct CDR3 sequences, 29% appearing once. Per-sample yields of isolated PBMCs were at least 6 million. Total RNA amounts of at least 5 micrograms were extracted per sample. The CDR3 loop spans 16 amino acids. The germline gives CDR1 SGHTA, CDR2 FQGNSA. Between the trimmed V and J ends, which lost 5 bases and 0 bases, there was a span of 14 bases.

Source material: blood. The TCR sequence derives from a woman at least 80 years old in good health. The chain links TRBV7-2 to TRBJ2-1; D may be TRBD2 (6 bases). CDR3 region: CASSVAGTSSYNEQFF. Here the CDR3 DNA reads TGTGCCAGCAGCGTGGCGGGAACTAGCTCCTACAATGAGCAGTTCTTC.